This T cell receptor beta chain was documented in a study of molecular identifiers for immune sequencing clone quantification. TCRdb fed the PCR reads into MiXCR, producing one record per CDR3 protein. The sample consists of about 640,000 distinct CDR3 sequences, 20% of them appearing once. Comments on this clonotype: Being one base from a much bigger clone, this may be a read error.

Trimming stripped 4 bases from V and 5 bases from J, with 26 bases between. Germline assignment: CDR1 SEHNR and CDR2 FQNEAQ (reference sequence). This CDR3 has 19 amino acids. The chain joins TRBV7-9 to TRBJ1-4, with a tentative D call TRBD1 (6 bases). The TCR sequence derives from a human donor in good health. Some libraries in this study had Jurkat cell RNA spiked in. The source material was naive CD8+ T cells from blood, with Jurkat cell RNA spiked in. Documented subset: FACS-sorted CD8+CD4-CCR7+CD45RA+ naive T cells. The CDR3 protein is CASSSSQLREQGGNEKLFF. Here the CDR3 DNA reads TGTGCCAGCAGCTCTTCACAATTGAGAGAACAGGGAGGAAATGAAAAACTGTTTTTT.